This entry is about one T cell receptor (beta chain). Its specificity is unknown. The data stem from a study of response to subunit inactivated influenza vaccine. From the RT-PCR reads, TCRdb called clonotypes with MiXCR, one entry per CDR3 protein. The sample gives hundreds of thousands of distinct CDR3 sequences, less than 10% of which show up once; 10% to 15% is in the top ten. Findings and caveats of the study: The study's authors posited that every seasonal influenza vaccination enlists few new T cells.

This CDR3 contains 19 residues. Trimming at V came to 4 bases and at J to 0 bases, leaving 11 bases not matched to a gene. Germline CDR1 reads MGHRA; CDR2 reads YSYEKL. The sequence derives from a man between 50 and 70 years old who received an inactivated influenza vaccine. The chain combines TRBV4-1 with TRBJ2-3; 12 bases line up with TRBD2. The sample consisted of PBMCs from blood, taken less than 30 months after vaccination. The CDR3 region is CASSRTPSGGAYSTDTQYF. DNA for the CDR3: TGCGCCAGCAGCCGTACCCCTAGCGGGGGGGCTTATAGCACAGATACGCAGTATTTT.